The clone carrying this T cell receptor beta chain appeared many times. The library came from three nested PCR rounds adapted from ARM-PCR protocols. TCRdb re-called the multiplex PCR reads with MiXCR, one entry per CDR3 protein. Of around 74,000 distinct CDR3 sequences listed, nearly 70% are singletons. Germline loops: CDR1 SQVTM, CDR2 ANQGSEA. The CDR3 extends over 14 amino acids. V shed 0 bases and J shed 6 bases, with 14 bases lying between them. This entry is derived from a study of tumor and adjacent non-tumor tissue in lung cancer. Whole-study context: Patients were aged about 31 to 76, around ten men and about 5 women, stage I to III.

The template was RNA from unsorted bulk tissue. The TCR comes from a woman between 65 and 79 years old with non-small cell lung cancer. The sequenced sample consisted of lung tumor tissue. V gene TRBV29-1 combines with J gene TRBJ1-1; weak D call: TRBD1 (5 bases). CDR3 nucleotide sequence: TGCAGCGTTGAAGATTTCCAGGGCGGGGCTGAAGCTTTCTTT. Amino acids: CSVEDFQGGAEAFF.